This TCR beta chain was obtained from a study of T cells after posttransplantation cyclophosphamide. Overall study results and limits: Later blood repertoires were often dominated by clones from the donor CD8+ memory compartment. TRB overlap between skin or GI tissue T cells and blood was limited.

Treatment was busulfan-fludarabine conditioning, a marrow graft, and cyclophosphamide on days +3 and +4. The CDR3 runs to 16 residues. In germline, CDR1 is ENHRY, CDR2 SYGVKD. The V end was cut by 0 bases, the J end by 5 bases, with 16 bases between. As for this clone: The antigen remains unidentified.

The protocol was immunoSEQ multiplex PCR, while the TCRdb copy is restricted to in-frame clones and leaves out a portion. The sample yields 15,000 to 20,000 clones, around 90% seen once. The TCR originated in a female patient aged 35 to 55 who received an allogeneic stem cell transplant from a related donor, was CMV-positive, and had no GVHD. Some T cells may be supplied by the graft donor. Material: PBMCs, obtained after allogeneic stem cell transplant with posttransplant cyclophosphamide. The chain links TRBV10-3 to TRBJ1-1; D is possibly TRBD1 (5 bases). The CDR3 DNA is TGTGCCATCAGTGAGTCAGGCAGGGAAGGACGAACTGAAGCTTTCTTT. It encodes CAISESGREGRTEAFF.